The 29 T cell receptor beta chains in this list originate from one sample, sequenced in a study of CD8 T cells in ankylosing spondylitis. The antigens these receptors bind are not known. Study-wide results and caveats: Among TCR beta sequences, a motif of several highly homologous variants appeared characteristic of ankylosing spondylitis blood.

TCRdb used MiXCR to reprocess the 5' RACE reads, holding one entry per CDR3 protein. The data contain roughly 700,000 distinct CDR3 sequences, around 19% of them singletons. Sequenced sample: blood, either unsorted or a sorted T cell fraction (not recorded which). The source is a male donor with ankylosing spondylitis.

The chain couples TRBV7-8 to TRBJ2-1, with D perhaps matching TRBD1 (5 bases). There are 16 residues in the CDR3. Trimming stripped 0 bases from V and 0 bases from J, with 9 bases between. The germline gives CDR1 SGHVS, CDR2 FQNEAQ. As DNA, the CDR3 is TGTGCCAGCAGCTTAGCCCAGGGATTCTCCTACAATGAGCAGTTCTTC. This encodes CASSLAQGFSYNEQFF. The full variable domain, with the rest looked up from reference TRBV7-8 and TRBJ2-1, is GAGVSQSPRYKVAKRGQDVALRCDPISGHVSLFWYQQALGQGPEFLTYFQNEAQLDKSGLPSDRFFAERPEGSVSTLKIQRTQQEDSAVYLCASSLAQGFSYNEQFFGPGTRLTVL.

V gene TRBV7-9 combines with J gene TRBJ2-7; perhaps TRBD2 as D (6 bases). The CDR3 is made up of 14 amino acids. CDR1 SEHNR and CDR2 FQNEAQ come from the germline V gene (reference sequence). V was clipped by 3 bases and J by 4 bases, with 13 bases between them. Here the CDR3 DNA reads TGTGCCAGCAGCTTCTTCGGGGGTGGATACGAGCAGTACTTC. Translated, it gives CASSFFGGGYEQYF.

The chain recombines TRBV21-1 with TRBJ2-2; TRBD1, the table's D call, lacks a check against the DNA. TRBV21-1 is classified as a pseudogene. CDR3 size: 16 residues. The CDR3 nucleotides read TGTGCCAGCAGCAAAGAGGCAGGGTCGAACACCGGGGAGCTGTTTTTT. Encoded protein: CASSKEAGSNTGELFF.

This clonotype was picked up a small number of times. This sequence joins TRBV4-1 and TRBJ1-1; a weak D match, TRBD1 (5 bases). CDR1 and CDR2 from the germline V gene are MGHRA and YSYEKL. The CDR3 is 14 residues long. V lost 4 bases and J lost 2, with 11 bases in between. CDR3 protein: CASSLLTDNTEAFF. In DNA form, the CDR3 reads TGCGCCAGCAGCCTCCTGACAGACAACACTGAAGCTTTCTTT.

This clonotype was picked up a small number of times. The chain has TRBV5-6 and TRBJ2-7; 9 bases map to TRBD1. CDR1 is SGHDT, CDR2 YYEEEE, per germline. V shed 4 bases and J 2 bases; nucleotides not matched to a gene: 7. CDR3 length equals 15 residues. The CDR3 here is CASSTPGTGTYEQYF. The CDR3 DNA is TGTGCCAGCAGCACCCCCGGGACAGGGACCTACGAGCAGTACTTC.

The CDR3 nucleotides are TGCGCCAGCAGCCCCTCCCCCTCAGGCGAGCAGTACTTC. Translation: CASSPSPSGEQYF. This rearrangement joins TRBV5-1 to TRBJ2-7; D gene ambiguous. The CDR3 contains 13 residues. CDR1 SGHRS and CDR2 YFSETQ come from the germline V gene. V shed 4 bases and J shed 6 bases, with 14 bases lying between them.

The J gene is TRBJ2-7, the V gene TRBV20-1; the match to TRBD1 covers 8 bases. Germline V CDR1 and CDR2: DFQATT, SNEGSKA (reference sequence). J gave up 7 bases and V 3 bases, and 11 bases lay outside the gene matches. CDR3 size: 14 residues. The CDR3: CSASFATTGGEQYF. In DNA form, the CDR3 reads TGCAGTGCTAGCTTTGCGACCACAGGGGGGGAGCAGTACTTC.

V gene TRBV7-9 combines with J gene TRBJ2-1; tentatively, D is TRBD1 or TRBD2 (6 bases each). Trimming shortened V by 1 base and J by 4 bases, and 14 bases separated the two germline ends. Germline lookup yields CDR1 SEHNR and CDR2 FQNEAQ (reference sequence). This CDR3 has 16 residues. The CDR3 DNA sequence: TGTGCCAGCAGCTTAGGTGGGGGGCCCCAATACAATGAGCAGTTCTTC. Protein: CASSLGGGPQYNEQFF.

The table lists this clonotype with a few counts. The chain joins TRBV11-2 to TRBJ2-3; 16 bases map to TRBD2. Germline CDR1 and CDR2: SGHAT and FQNNGV. With V trimmed by 5 bases and J by 3 bases, 8 bases remained unmatched. The CDR3 has 18 amino acids. The CDR3, as DNA: TGTGCCAGCAGCACCGGGACTAGCGGGGGGGCGAGGACAGATACGCAGTATTTT. It encodes CASSTGTSGGARTDTQYF.

This clonotype was seen a few times. The chain has TRBV7-2 and TRBJ2-1; perhaps TRBD1 as D (6 bases). The CDR3 sequence is 13 residues long. Germline V CDR1 and CDR2: SGHTA, FQGNSA. The ends were cut back, 7 bases at V and 6 bases at J, with 13 bases in the middle. The CDR3 protein is CASTPSRGNEQFF. CDR3 nucleotides: TGTGCCAGCACCCCCAGCAGGGGCAATGAGCAGTTCTTC. The complete variable domain, with remaining parts taken from reference TRBV7-2 and TRBJ2-1, reads GAGVSQSPSNKVTEKGKDVELRCDPISGHTALYWYRQSLGQGLEFLIYFQGNSAPDKSGLPSDRFSAERTGGSVSTLTIQRTQQEDSAVYLCASTPSRGNEQFFGPGTRLTVL.

The chain recombines TRBV12-3 or TRBV12-4 with TRBJ2-3; D is ambiguous. CDR3 size: 13 residues. Deletions cut 6 bases from V and 6 bases from J, with 13 bases between. CDR3 nucleotides: TGTGCCAGCAGCTACCCCCACATGGATACGCAGTATTTT. Its translation: CASSYPHMDTQYF.

The table lists this clonotype with a few counts. This sequence joins TRBV20-1 and TRBJ2-5; tentatively, D is TRBD2 (5 bases). The germline CDR1 and CDR2 sequences are DFQATT and SNEGSKA (reference sequence). V lost 3 bases, J lost 0 bases, and 8 bases lay in between. The CDR3 runs to 13 residues. The CDR3 DNA is TGCAGTGCTAGGGAGGAGTACCAAGAGACCCAGTACTTC. As protein: CSAREEYQETQYF.

This clonotype occurred a few times. DNA for the CDR3: TGTGCCACCAGTGATTCCCAGGGCGGCCGGGAGCTGTTTTTT. The encoded protein is CATSDSQGGRELFF. The V and J genes are TRBV24-1 and TRBJ2-2, with D tentatively TRBD1 (5 bases). Deletions cut 2 bases from V and 9 bases from J, with 12 bases between. In germline, CDR1 is KGHDR, CDR2 SFDVKD. The CDR3 totals 14 residues.

This clonotype was seen a handful of times. The chain combines TRBV5-1 with TRBJ2-4; D unclear. The V end lost 2 bases, the J end lost 6 bases, and 6 bases lay between the germline ends. CDR1 SGHRS and CDR2 YFSETQ come from the germline V gene. The CDR3 is 12 amino acids. The CDR3 region has the DNA TGCGCCAGCAGCTTTGATTCAAACATTCAGTACTTC. It codes for CASSFDSNIQYF.

This clonotype was recorded a few times. The genes are TRBV4-1 and TRBJ2-7, with D tentatively TRBD1 or TRBD2 (5 bases each). V was shortened by 0 bases and J by 5 bases, with 14 bases between the two germline ends. Germline-derived CDR1 and CDR2 are MGHRA and YSYEKL. The CDR3 loop spans 15 amino acids. CDR3 loop: CASSQEEGVGNEQYF. CDR3 bases: TGCGCCAGCAGCCAAGAAGAAGGGGTCGGGAACGAGCAGTACTTC.

This clonotype was seen more than once but under ten times. V usage is TRBV10-3 and J usage is TRBJ2-7, with 8 bases aligning to TRBD1. V trimming: 3 bases; J trimming: 3 bases; junction bases outside the gene matches: 4. Germline V gene lookup returns CDR1 ENHRY and CDR2 SYGVKD. The CDR3 runs 14 residues. The CDR3 nucleotides read TGTGCCATCAGTGAATCAGGGGGCGGCTACGAGCAGTACTTC. Its translation is CAISESGGGYEQYF.

The V and J genes are TRBV7-9 and TRBJ1-1, with no clear D. The CDR3 extends over 14 amino acids. With 0 bases removed from V and 3 bases from J, the gap between germline ends came to 8 bases. Germline V lookup: CDR1 SEHNR, CDR2 FQNEAQ (reference sequence). The chain's CDR3 is CASSLADGYTEAFF. DNA for the CDR3: TGTGCCAGCAGCTTAGCCGACGGTTACACTGAAGCTTTCTTT. The full variable domain, with the rest looked up from reference TRBV7-9 and TRBJ1-1, is DTGVSQNPRHKITKRGQNVTFRCDPISEHNRLYWYRQTLGQGPEFLTYFQNEAQLEKSRLLSDRFSAERPKGSFSTLEIQRTEQGDSAMYLCASSLADGYTEAFFGQGTRLTVV.

This clonotype was observed many times. Compared with germline, one end of the junction differs, possibly owing to a read error. In DNA, the CDR3 is TGTGCCAGCAGCCTAGCCCGGGTTGAGCAGTTCTTC. Translating it yields CASSLARVEQFF. The V gene is TRBV7-2, the J gene TRBJ2-1; the D gene is possibly TRBD2 (5 bases). Germline assignment: CDR1 SGHTA and CDR2 FQGNSA. This CDR3 is 12 amino acids long. Together with reference TRBV7-2 and TRBJ2-1, the CDR3 gives the full variable domain: GAGVSQSPSNKVTEKGKDVELRCDPISGHTALYWYRQSLGQGLEFLIYFQGNSAPDKSGLPSDRFSAERTGGSVSTLTIQRTQQEDSAVYLCASSLARVEQFFGPGTRLTVL.

A few counts support this clonotype. The chain has TRBV12-3 or TRBV12-4 and TRBJ1-5; a possible D gene is TRBD1 (5 bases). The CDR3 covers 15 residues. Trimming took 0 bases from V and 6 from J, leaving 12 bases between them. This chain's CDR3 is CASSLATPGGQPQHF. The CDR3 coding sequence is TGTGCCAGCAGTTTAGCGACACCGGGGGGTCAGCCCCAGCATTTT.

The chain links TRBV13 to TRBJ2-1, with 8 nucleotides matching TRBD2. The trim removed 5 bases at V and 8 bases at J, leaving 8 bases unmatched. The germline V gene has CDR1 PRHDT and CDR2 FYEKMQ (reference sequence). This CDR3 region has 14 residues. Here the CDR3 DNA reads TGTGCCAGCAGCCCCCTGCGGGGGGTGGATGAGCAGTTCTTC. This translates into CASSPLRGVDEQFF.

The DNA for the CDR3 is TGTGCCAGCAGCCAAACGGGGGGCCGGCAGGGCTATGGCTACACCTTC. Encoded protein: CASSQTGGRQGYGYTF. This chain links TRBV3-1 with TRBJ1-2; D may be TRBD1 (6 bases). V lost 2 bases and J lost 4, with 17 bases in between. CDR3 length equals 16 residues. Germline CDR1 is LGHDT and CDR2 is YNNKEL (reference sequence).

This clonotype has just a few counts. The chain combines TRBV4-3 with TRBJ2-1; D is undetermined. The CDR3 extends over 16 amino acids. Germline V gene lookup returns CDR1 LGHNA and CDR2 YSLEER. Trimming left V 1 base short and J 5 bases short, with 15 bases between. The CDR3 loop reads CASSQASLRLDNEQFF. CDR3 sequence (DNA): TGCGCCAGCAGCCAAGCCTCCCTTCGGTTGGACAATGAGCAGTTCTTC.

With regard to this clonotype: At one end, the junction sequence differs from germline, possibly due to a read error. V usage is TRBV20-1 and J usage is TRBJ1-5, with 10 bases that match TRBD1. This CDR3 region has 16 residues. Germline V gene lookup returns CDR1 DFQATT and CDR2 SNEGSKA (reference sequence). The CDR3 nucleotides are TGCAGTGCAATTGACAGGGGGCCCGGGCGCAATAAGCCCCAGCATTTT. Translation gives CSAIDRGPGRNKPQHF.

This rearrangement joins TRBV27 to TRBJ2-1; D perhaps matches TRBD2 (6 bases). The CDR3 is made up of 15 amino acids. V was pared by 3 bases and J by 5 bases, with 14 bases between. Germline CDR1 MNHEY, CDR2 SMNVEV (reference sequence). CDR3 DNA: TGTGCCAGCAGTTTCCTCCCCGGGGGAGACAATGAGCAGTTCTTC. Its protein is CASSFLPGGDNEQFF.

V and J are TRBV20-1 and TRBJ2-1; D could derive from TRBD1 or TRBD2 (6 bases each). The V gene's germline CDR1 is DFQATT and CDR2 SNEGSKA (reference sequence). This CDR3 has 15 residues. The germline V and J ends were trimmed by 0 bases and 4 bases, with 13 bases remaining between them. The DNA for the CDR3 is TGCAGTGCTAGAGATGTAGGAGGGGGTTACAATGAGCAGTTCTTC. Translating it yields CSARDVGGGYNEQFF.

A few counts support this clonotype. The chain couples TRBV5-1 to TRBJ2-7; TRBD2 might be the D (7 bases). Germline V gene lookup returns CDR1 SGHRS and CDR2 YFSETQ. V shed 3 bases and J shed 7 bases, with 26 bases lying between them. The CDR3 length is 17 residues. CDR3 nucleotides: TGCGCCAGCAGCTCCCTCGGGGGGCGGGGGAGCCTTGATGAGCAGTACTTC. Translated: CASSSLGGRGSLDEQYF.

There are many counts of this clonotype. V usage is TRBV7-2 and J usage is TRBJ2-1; perhaps TRBD1 as D (7 bases). The CDR3 runs 16 residues. The germline V and J ends were trimmed by 2 bases and 5 bases, with 16 bases remaining between them. Germline CDR1 SGHTA, CDR2 FQGNSA. CDR3 bases: TGTGCCAGCAGCTTATGGAGGGGGCGGGGAAACAATGAGCAGTTCTTC. It codes for CASSLWRGRGNNEQFF. Based on the CDR3 plus reference TRBV7-2 and TRBJ2-1, the full variable domain is GAGVSQSPSNKVTEKGKDVELRCDPISGHTALYWYRQSLGQGLEFLIYFQGNSAPDKSGLPSDRFSAERTGGSVSTLTIQRTQQEDSAVYLCASSLWRGRGNNEQFFGPGTRLTVL.

This chain links TRBV28 with TRBJ2-7, with D perhaps matching TRBD1 (5 bases). V was clipped by 2 bases and J by 3 bases, with 17 bases between them. CDR1 MDHEN and CDR2 SYDVKM come from the germline V gene. The CDR3 spans 16 residues. The CDR3 reads CASSLRGPQWNYEQYF. As DNA, the CDR3 is TGTGCCAGCAGTTTAAGGGGCCCTCAGTGGAACTACGAGCAGTACTTC.

This clonotype has more than one count but fewer than ten. The chain links TRBV28 to TRBJ2-1; a possible D gene is TRBD2 (6 bases). V lost 6 bases and J 4 bases, leaving 16 bases between the germline ends. Germline V gene lookup returns CDR1 MDHEN and CDR2 SYDVKM. This CDR3 is 15 amino acids long. CDR3 DNA: TGTGCCAGCAGGTCGTCTAGCGCATCTTACAATGAGCAGTTCTTC. As protein: CASRSSSASYNEQFF.